This is a list of T cell receptor beta chains from one sample in a study of blood T cells in healthy people across ages. TCRdb passed the 5' RACE reads through MiXCR, listing each CDR3 protein once. Of about 570,000 distinct CDR3 sequences detected, 25% to 30% appear once; the ten largest clones hold approximately 18%. Material for sequencing was blood. Receptors were obtained from an older woman in good health. The CDR3 runs from the conserved cysteine through the conserved F or W.

v_gene: TRBV7-7
CDR3aa: CASCLDVNTEAFF

v_gene: TRBV11-2
CDR3aa: CASSSSRSGTQYF

v_gene: TRBV10-3
CDR3aa: CAITVGVNSPLHF

v_gene: TRBV9
CDR3aa: CASSAWTGNGYTF

v_gene: TRBV7-9
CDR3aa: CASSLDYVLSGNTIYF

v_gene: TRBV7-2
CDR3aa: CASSRDSTTNTGELFF

v_gene: TRBV27
CDR3aa: CASSSYHRVGSNEQFF

v_gene: TRBV6-2/TRBV6-3
CDR3aa: CASSPRLGQLPWGQFF

v_gene: TRBV20-1
CDR3aa: CSALGHLNTEAFF

v_gene: TRBV7-2
CDR3aa: CASSPRADTWEFF

v_gene: TRBV3-1
CDR3aa: CASSQRGGPNEQFF

v_gene: TRBV7-2
CDR3aa: CASSLGDHSYNSPLHF

v_gene: TRBV12-3/TRBV12-4
CDR3aa: CASSRPGQPSSYNEQFF

v_gene: TRBV5-5
CDR3aa: CAGSSLPSGYQETQYF

v_gene: TRBV20-1
CDR3aa: CSAPIAGTYQETQYF

v_gene: TRBV7-2
CDR3aa: CASSLAPQYF

v_gene: TRBV18
CDR3aa: CASSPPSGRAKNIQYF

v_gene: TRBV20-1
CDR3aa: CSANSGTRAYQETQYF

v_gene: TRBV20-1
CDR3aa: CSALRTASYGYTF

v_gene: TRBV7-9
CDR3aa: CASSSQGNLITSTDTHYF

v_gene: TRBV7-9
CDR3aa: CASSWNERETQYF

v_gene: TRBV9
CDR3aa: CASSVGLCTNEQFF

v_gene: TRBV20-1
CDR3aa: CSAGRGGPRETQYF

v_gene: TRBV5-1
CDR3aa: CASRRSGGVLAKNIQYF

v_gene: TRBV7-2
CDR3aa: CASSQDSGGAKTQYF

v_gene: TRBV24-1
CDR3aa: CATSDPGQGAGNQPQHF

v_gene: TRBV19
CDR3aa: CASSRAAGNTIYF

v_gene: TRBV4-2
CDR3aa: CGSSQDRPRPAGTDTQYF

v_gene: TRBV7-8
CDR3aa: CASSPLGMRGNYNEQFF

v_gene: TRBV20-1
CDR3aa: CSASRQDFTGELFF

v_gene: TRBV5-5
CDR3aa: CASSFSGIVAGANVLTF

v_gene: TRBV6-5
CDR3aa: CASSSHTGGRRTDTQYF

v_gene: TRBV20-1
CDR3aa: CSARGLAGSTGELFF

v_gene: TRBV5-6
CDR3aa: CASSLTINSDQPQHF

v_gene: TRBV7-2
CDR3aa: CASSLGDTSTDTQYF

v_gene: TRBV7-2
CDR3aa: CASSLSPGEPYTF

v_gene: TRBV20-1
CDR3aa: CSARGKRGTYNEQFF

v_gene: TRBV20-1
CDR3aa: CSAFRQGVTTDTQYF

v_gene: TRBV4-3
CDR3aa: CASSQGAGNHGYTF

v_gene: TRBV10-3
CDR3aa: CAISAGTYIEQFF

v_gene: TRBV27
CDR3aa: CASSPARSTGNYEQYF

v_gene: TRBV29-1
CDR3aa: CSVGRPTTEAFF